These T cell receptor beta chains were read from a single sample in a study of vaccination and CD4 T cells after COVID-19. No antigen is known for these receptors. TCRdb reprocessed the PCR reads via MiXCR and lists one record per CDR3 protein. The sample records 7,600 or so distinct CDR3 sequences, approximately 20% being singletons. Specimen: CD4+ T cells from blood, cultured in vitro, collected after SARS-CoV-2 vaccination. The receptors were sampled from a human donor who had recovered from COVID-19. Each CDR3 is given with its conserved first and last residue. Fields, in order: V gene, J gene, clone size, D gene, CDR3 protein, CDR3 DNA. D genes are given only for firm matches. Clone sizes are given selectively: once, few, many, or a class where the clone is expanded.

TRBV6-1	TRBJ2-7	medium-sized	TRBD2	CASTRRGAGKIYEQYF	TGTGCCAGCACACGGAGGGGAGCGGGAAAGATCTACGAGCAGTACTTC
TRBV7-9	TRBJ2-7	medium-sized	-	CASSTGHEGHEQYF	TGTGCCAGCAGCACGGGCCACGAAGGCCACGAGCAGTACTTC
TRBV20-1	TRBJ2-5	medium-sized	-	CSLHPGRETQYF	TGCAGCCTACACCCGGGCCGGGAGACCCAGTACTTC
TRBV6-2/TRBV6-3	TRBJ2-7	once	TRBD2	CASLLAGGPWQYF	TGTGCCAGCTTACTAGCGGGAGGACCTTGGCAGTACTTC
TRBV10-1	TRBJ1-6	few	-	CASSDGLGGYNSPLHF	TGCGCCAGCAGTGACGGACTAGGGGGATATAATTCACCCCTCCACTTT
TRBV28	TRBJ2-7	large	TRBD2	CASSSPRGTSHYEQYF	TGTGCCAGCAGTTCCCCCCGTGGGACTAGCCACTACGAGCAGTACTTC
TRBV10-1	TRBJ1-1	-	-	CASSEGYTEAFF	TGCGCCAGCAGTGAGGGGTACACTGAAGCTTTCTTT
TRBV11-2	TRBJ2-6	-	-	CASSLPGAGANVLTF	TGTGCCAGCAGCTTACCGGGAGCTGGGGCCAACGTCCTGACTTTC
TRBV18	TRBJ1-5	medium-sized	-	CASSGRPRDQPQHF	TGTGCCAGCTCAGGACGCCCCCGGGATCAGCCCCAGCATTTT
TRBV10-3	TRBJ2-5	medium-sized	TRBD1	CAIGQDWETQYF	TGTGCCATCGGACAGGATTGGGAGACCCAGTACTTC
TRBV28	TRBJ1-2	-	-	CASSLIAGYGYTF	TGTGCCAGCAGTTTAATTGCAGGCTATGGCTACACCTTC
TRBV6-4	TRBJ2-6	few	-	CASSDGVGANVLTF	TGTGCCAGCAGTGACGGGGTCGGGGCCAACGTCCTGACTTTC
TRBV10-1	TRBJ2-1	-	TRBD2	CASSGGGTSGSHEQFF	TGCGCCAGCAGTGGAGGGGGGACTAGCGGGTCTCATGAGCAGTTCTTC
TRBV28	TRBJ2-7	few	TRBD2	CASSFYWTSSNEQYF	TGTGCCAGCAGCTTTTACTGGACTAGTTCCAACGAGCAGTACTTC
TRBV28	TRBJ1-2	-	-	CASSLYKEAHGYTF	TGTGCCAGCAGTTTATATAAAGAGGCCCATGGCTACACCTTC
TRBV20-1	TRBJ2-7	-	-	CSASPKAGEQYF	TGCAGTGCTAGCCCAAAAGCGGGCGAGCAGTACTTC
TRBV4-2	TRBJ2-5	-	-	CASSQDGARRQETQYF	TGTGCCAGCAGCCAAGATGGAGCCAGACGACAAGAGACCCAGTACTTC
TRBV4-3	TRBJ2-3	-	-	CASSQEERTEQYF	TGCGCCAGCAGCCAAGAGGAGCGGACAGAGCAGTATTTT
TRBV10-3	TRBJ1-2	-	-	CAISESEYGYTF	TGTGCCATCAGTGAGTCCGAGTATGGCTACACCTTC
TRBV20-1	TRBJ2-1	few	-	CSASSGSSYNEQFF	TGCAGTGCTAGCTCTGGGAGCTCCTACAATGAGCAGTTCTTC
TRBV7-2	TRBJ2-3	few	TRBD2	CASSLEALGLAGALKYF	TGTGCCAGCAGCTTAGAGGCCCTTGGGTTAGCGGGGGCCCTCAAGTATTTT
TRBV6-1	TRBJ2-1	-	-	CASSTQPLRRDEQFF	TGTGCCAGCAGTACCCAGCCCCTCCGTCGGGATGAGCAGTTCTTC